A single sample is the source of the 18 T cell receptor beta chains below, sequenced in a study of blood T cell repertoires in COVID-19. Assay: immunoSEQ multiplex PCR; the TCRdb copy retains only in-frame clones and omits some. The sample holds fewer than 250,000 clones; around four fifths are singletons and the top ten take 2.9%. Sequencing was carried out using peripheral blood. The origin of the receptors is a man between 45 and 60 years old with active or convalescent COVID-19.

This chain uses TRBV2 with TRBJ1-4; 9 nucleotides agree with TRBD1. There are 14 residues in the CDR3. CDR1 is SNHLY and CDR2 is FYNNEI in the germline V gene. Losses at the gene ends were 8 bases for V and 4 bases for J; bases not matched to a gene: 5. The CDR3 here is CASGGQGYNEKLFF. The CDR3 nucleotides read TGTGCCAGCGGGGGACAGGGATATAATGAAAAACTGTTTTTT.

Written as DNA, the CDR3 is TGTGCCACCAGTGACACATCTAGCGGGCCCCGCCCGCAGTTCTTC. Translating it yields CATSDTSSGPRPQFF. The V and J genes are TRBV24-1 and TRBJ2-1; 8 bases agree with TRBD2. With V trimmed by 4 bases and J by 12 bases, 13 bases remained unmatched. This CDR3 region has 15 residues. In germline, CDR1 is KGHDR, CDR2 SFDVKD.

The genes are TRBV28 and TRBJ2-5; possible D gene TRBD2, 6 bases. Per germline, CDR1 MDHEN and CDR2 SYDVKM. Trimming took 4 bases from V and 2 from J, leaving 11 bases between them. CDR3 length equals 14 residues. CDR3 DNA: TGTGCCAGCAGTTCTGGGACTTATCAAGAGACCCAGTACTTC. Translation: CASSSGTYQETQYF.

This sequence joins TRBV6-1 and TRBJ2-2; possibly TRBD2 for D (7 bases). The CDR3 is 14 residues long. V lost 2 bases, J lost 6 bases, and 10 bases lay in between. Germline CDR1 reads MNHNS; CDR2 reads SASEGT. As DNA, the CDR3 is TGTGCCAGCAGTGAAAGGGAGGGGGCCGGGGAGCTGTTTTTT. Residues: CASSEREGAGELFF.

The chain joins TRBV27 to TRBJ1-6; D unresolved. Germline CDR1 MNHEY, CDR2 SMNVEV (reference sequence). The CDR3 is made up of 15 amino acids. V was clipped by 4 bases and J by 4 bases, with 11 bases between them. CDR3 in amino acids: CASSYRQDYNSPLHF. The CDR3 coding sequence is TGTGCCAGCAGTTATCGCCAGGATTATAATTCACCCCTCCACTTT.

This clone was detected only once. The V gene is TRBV7-6, the J gene TRBJ1-3; possibly TRBD1 for D (5 bases). V gave up 1 base and J gave up 8 bases, with 15 bases separating them. The CDR3 has 15 residues. Germline V gene lookup returns CDR1 SGHVS and CDR2 FNYEAQ. This CDR3 is CASSLGGTRRDTIYF. The DNA for the CDR3 is TGTGCCAGCAGCTTAGGCGGGACTAGGAGAGACACCATATATTTT.

J is TRBJ2-1 and V is TRBV19; the D gene is possibly TRBD1 (5 bases). The germline V and J ends were trimmed by 5 bases and 7 bases, with 15 bases remaining between them. Looked up from germline, CDR1 is LNHDA and CDR2 is SQIVND (reference sequence). The CDR3 is 14 amino acids. The CDR3, as DNA: TGTGCCAGTAGTCCCTCATGGGGCCGGAATGAGCAGTTCTTC. Encoded protein: CASSPSWGRNEQFF.

The rearrangement links TRBV10-3 to TRBJ2-1, with D possibly matching TRBD1 (6 bases). Per germline, CDR1 ENHRY and CDR2 SYGVKD. CDR3 length: 14 residues. Trimming shortened V by 4 bases and J by 1 base, and 8 bases separated the two germline ends. The DNA of the CDR3 is TGTGCCATCAGTGGTCAGGGGTCCTACAATGAGCAGTTCTTC. This codes for CAISGQGSYNEQFF.

This chain links TRBV18 with TRBJ2-2, with D possibly TRBD2 on 6 matching bases. The CDR3 totals 13 residues. The V and J ends lost 6 bases and 4 bases respectively, with 9 bases between them. In germline, CDR1 is KGHSH, CDR2 LQKENI. The CDR3 protein is CASSRETTGELFF. DNA for the CDR3: TGTGCCAGCTCCCGGGAGACCACCGGGGAGCTGTTTTTT. Supplemented by reference TRBV18 and TRBJ2-2, the full variable domain reads NAGVMQNPRHLVRRRGQEARLRCSPMKGHSHVYWYRQLPEEGLKFMVYLQKENIIDESGMPKERFSAEFPKEGPSILRIQQVVRGDSAAYFCASSRETTGELFFGEGSRLTVL.

This chain connects TRBV27 to TRBJ2-3, with D tentatively TRBD2 (5 bases). Germline loops: CDR1 MNHEY, CDR2 SMNVEV (reference sequence). V lost 4 bases and J lost 6, with 14 bases in between. The CDR3 is 14 amino acids. The chain's CDR3 is CASSSRSRVDTQYF. In DNA, the CDR3 is TGTGCCAGCAGTTCTAGGTCGAGGGTTGATACGCAGTATTTT.

The chain couples TRBV7-2 to TRBJ1-2, with D possibly being TRBD1 (5 bases). V was trimmed by 0 bases and J by 0 bases, leaving 11 bases between them. The CDR3 is 16 amino acids. Germline lookup yields CDR1 SGHTA and CDR2 FQGNSA. CDR3 in amino acids: CASSLARDSSNYGYTF. As DNA, the CDR3 is TGTGCCAGCAGCTTAGCGAGGGACTCCTCTAACTATGGCTACACCTTC. The full variable domain, completed using reference TRBV7-2 and TRBJ1-2, is GAGVSQSPSNKVTEKGKDVELRCDPISGHTALYWYRQSLGQGLEFLIYFQGNSAPDKSGLPSDRFSAERTGGSVSTLTIQRTQQEDSAVYLCASSLARDSSNYGYTFGSGTRLTVV.

The sample holds one count of this clone. V is TRBV14 and J is TRBJ2-4; TRBD1 is a possible D gene (6 bases). This CDR3 has 16 residues. Trimming took 0 bases from V and 1 from J, leaving 10 bases between them. CDR1 is SGHDN, CDR2 FVKESK, per germline. CDR3 sequence: CASSQELTGAKNIQYF. The DNA for the CDR3 is TGTGCCAGCAGCCAAGAATTGACAGGTGCCAAAAACATTCAGTACTTC.

CDR3 nucleotides: TGTGCCAGCAGTTTCCAAAGAGGTCAGCCCCAGCATTTT. Translated: CASSFQRGQPQHF. V usage is TRBV27 and J usage is TRBJ1-5, with D uncertain. Trimming took off 3 bases at V and 6 bases at J, with 9 bases between the two ends. The CDR3 is 13 amino acids. Germline CDR1 is MNHEY and CDR2 is SMNVEV (reference sequence).

The chain combines TRBV5-4 with TRBJ1-5; 7 bases map to TRBD1. The J segment lost 3 bases and the V segment lost 4 bases, leaving 7 bases of the junction unmatched. This CDR3 spans 15 amino acids. Germline V lookup: CDR1 SGHNT, CDR2 YYREEE (reference sequence). CDR3 DNA sequence: TGTGCCAGCAGCGATGACAGGGCCCCCAATCAGCCCCAGCATTTT. It codes for CASSDDRAPNQPQHF.

The rearrangement joins TRBV27 to TRBJ1-5; D ambiguous. The length of the CDR3 is 12 residues. The germline CDR1 and CDR2 sequences are MNHEY and SMNVEV (reference sequence). Trimming cost V 6 bases and J 3 bases, with 6 bases left between them. The CDR3 coding sequence is TGTGCCAGCAGGGGCCCCAATCAGCCCCAGCATTTT. Its protein product is CASRGPNQPQHF.

The chain couples TRBV9 to TRBJ2-1, with D unclear. Deletions cut 4 bases from V and 9 bases from J, with 20 bases between. Germline values: CDR1 SGDLS, CDR2 YYNGEE. The CDR3 runs to 15 residues. The CDR3 DNA reads TGTGCCAGCAGCCCCATTTTAAGAAGGTCAGGTGAGCAGTTCTTC. It yields the protein CASSPILRRSGEQFF. The variable domain in full, completed from reference TRBV9 and TRBJ2-1, reads DSGVTQTPKHLITATGQRVTLRCSPRSGDLSVYWYQQSLDQGLQFLIQYYNGEERAKGNILERFSAQQFPDLHSELNLSSLELGDSALYFCASSPILRRSGEQFFGPGTRLTVL.

The rearrangement links TRBV7-8 to TRBJ2-7, with TRBD1 identical over 10 bases. CDR3 length: 14 residues. Germline V gene lookup returns CDR1 SGHVS and CDR2 FQNEAQ. V was clipped by 4 bases and J by 2 bases; unmatched bases: 2. DNA of the CDR3: TGTGCCAGCAGCTGGGGGACAGGGGCCTACGAGCAGTACTTC. It encodes CASSWGTGAYEQYF.

There are a few counts of this clone. The V gene is TRBV18, the J gene TRBJ2-7; D gene uncertain. The CDR3 contains 14 residues. The germline CDR1 and CDR2 sequences are KGHSH and LQKENI. Trimming cost V 1 base and J 1 base, with 8 bases left between them. The CDR3 nucleotides read TGTGCCAGCTCACCACGTAGGCGGTCCTACGAGCAGTACTTC. The encoded protein is CASSPRRRSYEQYF.